The clone carrying this T cell receptor (beta chain) was seen more than once but under ten times. Assay used: immunoSEQ multiplex PCR; TCRdb lists only in-frame clones, some missing. The sample has around 110,000 clones, under 85% seen once. The data were obtained in a study of blood T cell repertoires in COVID-19. CDR1 and CDR2 (germline): ENHRY, SYGVKD. The CDR3 contains 14 residues. The J segment lost 0 bases and the V segment lost 3 bases, leaving 2 bases of the junction unmatched. The source of this sequence is an older woman with acute or convalescent COVID-19. Source material: peripheral blood. The rearrangement joins TRBV10-3 to TRBJ2-7; 7 nucleotides line up with TRBD2. The CDR3: CAISDSGGSYEQYF. The CDR3 coding sequence is TGTGCCATCAGTGATTCGGGAGGCTCCTACGAGCAGTACTTC.